Listed below are T cell receptor beta chains from one sample, sequenced in a study of CD8 T cells in Susac syndrome. MiXCR, run by TCRdb on the immunoSEQ multiplex PCR reads, gives a single entry per CDR3 protein. This sample yields roughly 140,000 distinct CDR3 sequences, of which roughly 95% are seen a single time; 0.14% to 0.15% belongs to the top ten. Sequenced material: CD8+ T cells from PBMCs. These receptors all come from a human donor with multiple sclerosis. The CDR3 runs from the conserved cysteine through the conserved F or W. The D gene is left open where the match is weak.

j_gene | v_gene | d_gene | CDR3aa | CDR3nt
TRBJ1-2 | TRBV27 | - | CASSSQIPQEGVGYGYTF | TGTGCCAGCAGTTCCCAAATCCCCCAGGAGGGGGTGGGCTATGGCTACACCTTC
TRBJ2-1 | TRBV30 | - | CAWAAWGSYNEQFF | TGTGCCTGGGCTGCGTGGGGCTCCTACAATGAGCAGTTCTTC
TRBJ1-1 | TRBV4-1 | - | CASSQVSGMDAFF | TGCGCCAGCAGCCAAGTTAGCGGCATGGATGCTTTCTTT
TRBJ2-7 | TRBV7-9 | - | CASSLQVSYEQYF | TGTGCCAGCAGCTTACAGGTTTCCTACGAGCAGTACTTC
TRBJ1-1 | TRBV15 | - | CATSRVGSEAFF | TGTGCCACCAGCAGAGTGGGCAGTGAAGCTTTCTTT
TRBJ2-2 | TRBV5-6 | - | CASSGAPGGELFF | TGTGCCAGCAGCGGCGCACCCGGCGGGGAGCTGTTTTTT
TRBJ1-2 | TRBV27 | - | CASSSRQVDYGYTF | TGTGCCAGCAGTTCACGACAGGTAGACTATGGCTACACCTTC
TRBJ2-1 | TRBV30 | TRBD1 | CATGTGLYNEQFF | TGTGCCACCGGGACAGGGCTCTACAATGAGCAGTTCTTC
TRBJ2-7 | TRBV5-1 | - | CASSVGKSEQYF | TGCGCCAGCAGCGTGGGAAAATCTGAGCAGTACTTC
TRBJ1-2 | TRBV5-1 | - | CASSSGGAGYGYTF | TGCGCCAGCAGCTCTGGTGGGGCAGGCTATGGCTACACCTTC
TRBJ1-3 | TRBV18 | - | CASSPGGNSGNTIYF | TGTGCCAGCTCACCCGGGGGGAACTCTGGAAACACCATATATTTT
TRBJ2-1 | TRBV11-2 | TRBD1 | CASRTGGYNEQFF | TGTGCCAGCAGGACAGGGGGCTACAATGAGCAGTTCTTC
TRBJ2-1 | TRBV28 | - | CASLRLREQFF | TGTGCCAGCTTGAGACTGCGTGAGCAGTTCTTC
TRBJ2-5 | TRBV29-1 | TRBD2 | CSLAGDRGTQYF | TGCAGTCTAGCGGGGGACCGAGGGACCCAGTACTTC
TRBJ1-2 | TRBV2 | - | CASSETNSLNGYTF | TGTGCCAGCAGTGAGACAAATTCACTTAATGGCTACACCTTC
TRBJ2-1 | TRBV7-2 | TRBD2 | CAVDGGGAYNEQFF | TGTGCCGTCGATGGCGGGGGGGCCTACAATGAGCAGTTCTTC
TRBJ2-1 | TRBV4-1 | TRBD1 | CASSQDLRQGALDEQFF | TGCGCCAGCAGCCAAGACCTAAGGCAGGGGGCTCTGGATGAGCAGTTCTTC
TRBJ2-5 | TRBV7-9 | - | CASSLERGRIETQYF | TGTGCCAGCAGCTTAGAACGGGGGAGAATCGAGACCCAGTACTTC
TRBJ1-2 | TRBV4-2 | TRBD1 | CASSQTGGSGYGYTF | TGTGCCAGCAGCCAGACAGGGGGCTCGGGCTATGGCTACACCTTC
TRBJ2-5 | TRBV2 | - | CASRALTSSQETQYF | TGTGCCAGCAGAGCACTGACTAGTTCTCAAGAGACCCAGTACTTC
TRBJ2-3 | TRBV18 | - | CASSPPDPGFTDTQYF | TGTGCCAGCTCACCACCGGACCCTGGTTTCACAGATACGCAGTATTTT
TRBJ2-5 | TRBV7-8 | TRBD2 | CASSLPSGDTQYF | TGTGCCAGCAGCTTACCTAGCGGGGATACCCAGTACTTC